The rows below give T cell receptor beta chains drawn from one sample of a study of cytomegalovirus exposure and HLA in healthy donors. The table came from immunoSEQ multiplex PCR; TCRdb's copy has only in-frame clones and leaves some out. The repertoire has 100,000 to 150,000 clones, about 91% of them found once; the top ten carry approximately 1.1%. The sequencing sample was made of PBMCs. The receptors originated from a woman under 30 in good health and CMV-seronegative. Each CDR3 is given with its conserved first and last residue. The order of the fields is CDR3 protein, CDR3 DNA, J gene, D gene, V gene, clone size. The D gene is left open where the match is weak. Clone size is stated in some rows and not others, as once, few, many or a class when expanded.

CASSLNGNTEAFF | TGTGCCAGCAGCTTAAACGGGAACACTGAAGCTTTCTTT | TRBJ1-1 | NA | TRBV7-6 | NA
CASSFQGSSYNEQFF | TGTGCCAGCAGCTTTCAGGGTAGCTCCTACAATGAGCAGTTCTTC | TRBJ2-1 | NA | TRBV7-9 | NA
CASSLESGNTGELFF | TGTGCCAGCAGCTTAGAGTCAGGGAACACCGGGGAGCTGTTTTTT | TRBJ2-2 | NA | TRBV11-3 | NA
CASSQLEGLADYNEQFF | TGTGCCAGCAGCCAACTGGAGGGACTAGCGGACTACAATGAGCAGTTCTTC | TRBJ2-1 | TRBD2 | TRBV4-2 | NA
CASSLGGLAKEKETQYF | TGCGCCAGCAGCTTGGGAGGGCTAGCCAAAGAGAAAGAGACCCAGTACTTC | TRBJ2-5 | NA | TRBV5-1 | NA
CAISMGQINTEAFF | TGTGCCATTTCGATGGGACAGATCAACACTGAAGCTTTCTTT | TRBJ1-1 | TRBD1 | TRBV28 | NA
CASRNMGTVQSNEQYF | TGTGCCAGTCGCAACATGGGGACAGTACAATCAAACGAGCAGTACTTC | TRBJ2-7 | TRBD1 | TRBV19 | NA
CASRARAGANVLTF | TGTGCCAGCAGAGCACGGGCTGGGGCCAACGTCCTGACTTTC | TRBJ2-6 | NA | TRBV6-5 | NA
CASSPGTGGSYEQYF | TGTGCCAGCTCCCCCGGGACAGGGGGCTCCTACGAGCAGTACTTC | TRBJ2-7 | TRBD1 | TRBV18 | NA
CASSVRGNTEAFF | TGTGCCAGCAGTGTTAGGGGGAACACTGAAGCTTTCTTT | TRBJ1-1 | NA | TRBV2 | once
CASSGTSGTGELFF | TGTGCCAGCAGCGGGACGAGCGGGACCGGGGAGCTGTTTTTT | TRBJ2-2 | NA | TRBV5-4 | NA
CASQLAGGVGSYEQYF | TGTGCCAGCCAGCTGGCGGGAGGAGTTGGCTCCTACGAGCAGTACTTC | TRBJ2-7 | TRBD2 | TRBV7-8 | NA
CAGSGTVAWETQYF | TGTGCCGGCTCCGGGACAGTCGCCTGGGAGACCCAGTACTTC | TRBJ2-5 | TRBD1 | TRBV2 | NA
CASSSRGYMNTEAFF | TGTGCCAGCAGCTCCAGGGGGTACATGAACACTGAAGCTTTCTTT | TRBJ1-1 | TRBD1 | TRBV5-6 | NA
CASTREQGGYEQYF | TGTGCCAGCACCCGGGAGCAGGGGGGCTACGAGCAGTACTTC | TRBJ2-7 | NA | TRBV2 | NA
CASRVTAGPQETQYF | TGCGCCAGCAGGGTCACAGCGGGGCCTCAAGAGACCCAGTACTTC | TRBJ2-5 | TRBD2 | TRBV5-1 | NA
CASSYEGEAFF | TGTGCCAGCAGTTACGAGGGTGAAGCTTTCTTT | TRBJ1-1 | NA | TRBV6-5 | NA
CASSQVMGGQETQYF | TGTGCCAGCAGCCAAGTTATGGGGGGACAAGAGACCCAGTACTTC | TRBJ2-5 | NA | TRBV14 | NA
CASRTGSTEAFF | TGTGCCAGCAGGACAGGGTCCACTGAAGCTTTCTTT | TRBJ1-1 | TRBD1 | TRBV28 | NA
CATSRPTGFYGYTF | TGTGCCACCAGCAGACCCACAGGGTTCTATGGCTACACCTTC | TRBJ1-2 | NA | TRBV15 | NA
CASSLNRGAGSGAFF | TGCGCCAGCAGCCTTAACAGGGGCGCTGGGAGTGGGGCTTTCTTT | TRBJ1-1 | TRBD1 | TRBV4-3 | NA
CASSGRGLAGLPSFAYEQYF | TGTGCCAGCAGTGGGAGGGGCCTAGCGGGACTCCCCTCTTTTGCCTACGAGCAGTACTTC | TRBJ2-7 | TRBD2 | TRBV2 | NA
CASRSRGSYEQYF | TGTGCCAGCAGATCTCGCGGCTCCTACGAGCAGTACTTC | TRBJ2-7 | NA | TRBV28 | NA
CASSSRTGSFSPLHF | TGTGCCAGCAGCTCCCGGACAGGGAGTTTTTCACCCCTCCACTTT | TRBJ1-6 | TRBD1 | TRBV7-9 | NA
CASSPQGQLSYGYTF | TGTGCCAGCAGTCCCCAGGGACAGTTAAGCTATGGCTACACCTTC | TRBJ1-2 | TRBD1 | TRBV27 | NA
CASSLQAGAREQYF | TGTGCCAGCAGTTTACAGGCGGGAGCTCGCGAGCAGTACTTC | TRBJ2-7 | TRBD2 | TRBV28 | NA
CAWSGGGAYEQYF | TGTGCCTGGAGTGGGGGGGGAGCCTACGAGCAGTACTTC | TRBJ2-7 | TRBD2 | TRBV30 | NA
CASTGSRETQYF | TGCGCCAGTACGGGATCGCGGGAGACCCAGTACTTC | TRBJ2-5 | NA | TRBV5-1 | NA
CASGTGLNQPQHF | TGTGCCAGCGGGACAGGTCTCAATCAGCCCCAGCATTTT | TRBJ1-5 | TRBD1 | TRBV6-1 | NA
CASSFKGAGLNAFF | TGTGCCAGTTCTTTTAAGGGGGCAGGCCTGAATGCTTTCTTT | TRBJ1-1 | TRBD1 | TRBV19 | NA
CASSQTSGLGRFF | TGTGCCAGCAGCCAAACATCGGGACTGGGGAGATTTTTT | TRBJ1-1 | NA | TRBV28 | once
CASGTGLANNEQFF | TGTGCCAGCGGAACGGGACTAGCGAACAATGAGCAGTTCTTC | TRBJ2-1 | TRBD2 | TRBV6-6 | NA
CASSQDAPGTGGSNQPQHF | TGCGCCAGCAGCCAAGATGCCCCCGGGACAGGGGGTAGCAATCAGCCCCAGCATTTT | TRBJ1-5 | TRBD1 | TRBV4-3 | NA
CASSISTGVDYGYTF | TGCGCCAGCAGCATATCGACAGGGGTGGACTATGGCTACACCTTC | TRBJ1-2 | TRBD1 | TRBV5-1 | NA
CASGGTGTYSNQPQHF | TGCGCCAGCGGGGGGACAGGGACGTATAGCAATCAGCCCCAGCATTTT | TRBJ1-5 | TRBD1 | TRBV10-2 | NA
CASSESEASYGYTF | TGCGCCAGCAGTGAGTCTGAGGCCTCCTATGGCTACACCTTC | TRBJ1-2 | NA | TRBV10-2 | NA
CASSLPRETGELFF | TGCGCCAGCAGCTTGCCACGGGAAACCGGGGAGCTGTTTTTT | TRBJ2-2 | NA | TRBV5-1 | NA
CASSQVSLPDTQYF | TGTGCCAGCAGCCAAGTCAGTCTCCCAGATACGCAGTATTTT | TRBJ2-3 | NA | TRBV14 | NA
CASSPGRDSNEKLFF | TGCGCCAGCAGCCCGGGCCGGGACAGTAATGAAAAACTGTTTTTT | TRBJ1-4 | TRBD1 | TRBV4-1 | NA
CATSNDRNYGYTF | TGTGCCACCAGCAACGACAGGAACTATGGCTACACCTTC | TRBJ1-2 | NA | TRBV15 | NA
CAWSVLWESQETQYF | TGTGCCTGGAGTGTACTTTGGGAGTCTCAAGAGACCCAGTACTTC | TRBJ2-5 | NA | TRBV30 | NA
CASSYNGNTQYF | TGTGCCAGCAGTTACAACGGGAATACGCAGTATTTT | TRBJ2-3 | NA | TRBV6-5 | NA
CASSLWTSGETQYF | TGTGCCAGCAGTTTATGGACTAGCGGAGAGACCCAGTACTTC | TRBJ2-5 | TRBD2 | TRBV27 | NA
CASSRGTGDLGYTF | TGTGCCAGCAGCCGGGGGACAGGGGACCTTGGCTACACCTTC | TRBJ1-2 | TRBD1 | TRBV7-2 | NA
CAWSDGRGSNEKLFF | TGTGCCTGGAGTGATGGTAGGGGTAGCAATGAAAAACTGTTTTTT | TRBJ1-4 | NA | TRBV30 | NA
CASSPGDENTIYF | TGTGCCAGCTCACCCGGGGATGAAAACACCATATATTTT | TRBJ1-3 | NA | TRBV18 | NA
CASSLQGGPNTEAFF | TGTGCCAGCAGTTTACAGGGGGGGCCTAACACTGAAGCTTTCTTT | TRBJ1-1 | TRBD1 | TRBV6-1 | NA
CASSLLDTNSPLHF | TGTGCCAGCAGCTTGTTGGACACCAATTCACCCCTCCACTTT | TRBJ1-6 | NA | TRBV5-4 | NA
CASSLPGKNYGYTF | TGTGCCAGCAGTCTTCCGGGGAAAAACTATGGCTACACCTTC | TRBJ1-2 | NA | TRBV2 | NA
CASSFNRDRGTYEQYF | TGTGCCAGCAGCTTTAACCGGGACAGGGGAACCTACGAGCAGTACTTC | TRBJ2-7 | TRBD1 | TRBV11-2 | NA
CSARVPYF | TGCAGTGCCCGCGTGCCTTACTTC | TRBJ1-2 | NA | TRBV20-1 | NA
CASSPKLGTGSAETQYF | TGTGCCAGCAGCCCTAAGCTTGGGACTGGCAGTGCAGAGACCCAGTACTTC | TRBJ2-5 | NA | TRBV7-7 | NA
CASSLAGGLLQETQYF | TGCGCCAGCAGCCTAGCGGGGGGTTTACTACAAGAGACCCAGTACTTC | TRBJ2-5 | TRBD2 | TRBV5-1 | NA
CAISESVSENTEAFF | TGTGCCATCAGTGAGTCGGTTTCAGAAAACACTGAAGCTTTCTTT | TRBJ1-1 | NA | TRBV10-3 | NA
CASSKTTSGRVHEQFF | TGTGCCAGCAGCAAGACCACTAGCGGGAGGGTCCATGAGCAGTTCTTC | TRBJ2-1 | TRBD2 | TRBV7-9 | few
CASTINAGEGSYGYTF | TGTGCCAGCACCATCAATGCAGGGGAAGGTAGCTATGGCTACACCTTC | TRBJ1-2 | NA | TRBV28 | NA
CAWSASGIETQYF | TGTGCCTGGAGCGCTTCGGGAATAGAGACCCAGTACTTC | TRBJ2-5 | NA | TRBV30 | NA